Listed below are T cell receptor beta chains from one sample, sequenced in a study of cytomegalovirus exposure and HLA in healthy donors. The data were produced by immunoSEQ multiplex PCR, yet TCRdb's version contains in-frame clones alone and is incomplete. The sample shows about 280,000 clones, 70% to 90% of them seen only once. Sequencing was carried out using PBMCs. Receptors were obtained from a woman aged 18-29 years in good health and CMV-seronegative. Both conserved end residues are part of each CDR3. The order of the fields is V gene, J gene, clone size, CDR3 protein. Some rows have no size entry. The others give once, few or many, or a class for an expanded clone.

>TRBV18|TRBJ1-4|-
CASSLWDTEKLFF
>TRBV18|TRBJ1-3|-
CASSSGPGGNTIYF
>TRBV9|TRBJ2-7|-
CASSVRDNSYEQYF
>TRBV27|TRBJ1-5|-
CASSNDRGPGNQPQHF
>TRBV19|TRBJ1-5|-
CASSRLEAIVSNQPQHF
>TRBV7-3|TRBJ2-5|-
CASSRQVQETQYF
>TRBV10-3|TRBJ1-1|-
CAISLQGNGEAFF
>TRBV5-1|TRBJ1-1|-
CASSLPRQQEAFF
>TRBV5-1|TRBJ2-7|-
CASSLVAGNPQYF
>TRBV6-5|TRBJ2-1|once
CATRTREGHYEQFF
>TRBV7-9|TRBJ2-1|few
CASSLADWALFYNEQFF
>TRBV28|TRBJ2-5|-
CASRSVTGGAGLGETQYF
>TRBV2|TRBJ2-7|-
CANQQTRGGEQYF
>TRBV6-5|TRBJ2-7|-
CASRRGQGSYEQYF
>TRBV28|TRBJ2-7|-
CASSFRDRTYEQYF
>TRBV7-6|TRBJ2-1|-
CASSTRGQNEQFF
>TRBV28|TRBJ2-7|-
CASSSPSGRFYEQYF
>TRBV28|TRBJ2-5|once
CASSPLPRPGLFIKGQETQYF
>TRBV11-2|TRBJ1-1|-
CASSYPTGGRFEAFF
>TRBV30|TRBJ2-7|once
CAWSVGARTRYEQYF
>TRBV5-4|TRBJ2-2|-
CASSKTGGIRPGELFF
>TRBV2|TRBJ1-6|-
CASKVDTLNSPLHF
>TRBV28|TRBJ2-7|few
CASSSPLATYEQYF
>TRBV7-3|TRBJ2-6|-
CASSPGGRSGANVLTF
>TRBV5-1|TRBJ1-2|-
CASSPGGNRLGYTF
>TRBV4-1|TRBJ1-2|-
CASSQVQGVTNYGYTF
>TRBV7-8|TRBJ2-7|-
CASRSGMGQRAYEQYF
>TRBV6-6|TRBJ2-3|-
CASSYGDPGTKDTQYF
>TRBV27|TRBJ1-1|-
CASSLWGRRRQNTEAFF
>TRBV27|TRBJ1-4|-
CASSLTGVNEKLFF
>TRBV14|TRBJ2-2|-
CASSRGLAGEAGELFF
>TRBV28|TRBJ1-5|once
CASSFPGRGYSNQPQHF
>TRBV7-9|TRBJ2-1|-
CASSILAGAYNEQFF
>TRBV7-2|TRBJ2-7|-
CASSSFTGFHYEQYF
>TRBV10-3|TRBJ2-6|-
CATDRGLPGANVLTF